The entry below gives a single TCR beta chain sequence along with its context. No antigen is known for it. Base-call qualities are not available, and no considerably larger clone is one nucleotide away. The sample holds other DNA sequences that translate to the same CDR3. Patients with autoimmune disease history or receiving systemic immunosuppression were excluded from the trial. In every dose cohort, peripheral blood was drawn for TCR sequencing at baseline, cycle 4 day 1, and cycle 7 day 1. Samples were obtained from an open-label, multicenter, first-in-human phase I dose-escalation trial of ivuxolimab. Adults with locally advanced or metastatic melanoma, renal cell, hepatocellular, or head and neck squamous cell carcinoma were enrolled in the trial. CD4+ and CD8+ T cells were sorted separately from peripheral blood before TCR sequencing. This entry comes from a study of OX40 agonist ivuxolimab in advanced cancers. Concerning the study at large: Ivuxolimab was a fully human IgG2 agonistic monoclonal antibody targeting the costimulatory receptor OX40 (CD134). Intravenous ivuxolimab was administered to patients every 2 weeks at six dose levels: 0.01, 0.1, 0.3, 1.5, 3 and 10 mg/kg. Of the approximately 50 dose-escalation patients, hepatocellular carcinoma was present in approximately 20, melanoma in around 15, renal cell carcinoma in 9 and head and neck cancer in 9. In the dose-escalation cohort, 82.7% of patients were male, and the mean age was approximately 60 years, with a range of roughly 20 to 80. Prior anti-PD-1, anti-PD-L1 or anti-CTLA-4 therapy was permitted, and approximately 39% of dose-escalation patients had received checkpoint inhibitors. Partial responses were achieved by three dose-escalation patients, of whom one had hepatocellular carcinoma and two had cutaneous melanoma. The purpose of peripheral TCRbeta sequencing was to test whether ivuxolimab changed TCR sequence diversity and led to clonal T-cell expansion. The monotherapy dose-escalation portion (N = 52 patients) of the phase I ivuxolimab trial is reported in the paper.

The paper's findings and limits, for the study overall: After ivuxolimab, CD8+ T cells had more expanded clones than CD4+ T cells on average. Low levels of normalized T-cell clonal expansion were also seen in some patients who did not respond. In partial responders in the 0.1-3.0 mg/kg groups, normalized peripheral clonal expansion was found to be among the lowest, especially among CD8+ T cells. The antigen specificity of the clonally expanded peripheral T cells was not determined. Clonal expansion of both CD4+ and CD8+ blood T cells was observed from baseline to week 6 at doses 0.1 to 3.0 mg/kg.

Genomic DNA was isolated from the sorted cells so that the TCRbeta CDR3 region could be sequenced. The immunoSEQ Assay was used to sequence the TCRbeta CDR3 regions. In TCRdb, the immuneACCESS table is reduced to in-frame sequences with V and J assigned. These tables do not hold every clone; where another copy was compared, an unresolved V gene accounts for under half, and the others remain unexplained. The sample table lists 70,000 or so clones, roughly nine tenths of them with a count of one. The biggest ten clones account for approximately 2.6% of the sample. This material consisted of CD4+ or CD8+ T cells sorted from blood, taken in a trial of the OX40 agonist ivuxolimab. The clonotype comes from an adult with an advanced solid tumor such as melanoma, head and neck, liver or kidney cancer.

The CDR3 protein: CASSSGWTEAFF. The nucleotide sequence reads as follows: TGTGCCAGCAGTTCGGGATGGACCGAAGCTTTCTTT. This chain joins TRBV6-5 to TRBJ1-1, with the D gene too uncertain to name. The germline ends are 11 bases apart after V is trimmed by 4 bases and J by 8 bases. CDR1 is given as MNHEY and CDR2 as SVGAGI, both from the germline V gene. The cysteine opens and the phenylalanine closes a CDR3 of 12 amino acids. Of all the DNA, just the CDR3 is kept, 36 bases in frame from base 1.